This T cell receptor (beta chain) was sequenced for a study of blood T cell repertoires in COVID-19. The trim removed 0 bases at V and 6 bases at J, leaving 10 bases unmatched. This CDR3 region has 16 residues. From germline, CDR1 is SGHRS and CDR2 YFSETQ. As handled by the study authors: Counts of nucleated cells, estimated from reference gene primer amplification, were obtained. Assay used: immunoSEQ multiplex PCR; TCRdb lists only in-frame clones, some missing. Clone size and the V and J calls come from that table; the DNA yielded D and trimming. The data show about 110,000 clones, with around 82% seen just once and roughly 7% held by the top ten.

This sequence was found in a woman aged 50 to 65 with acute or convalescent COVID-19. Sequences were obtained from peripheral blood. The rearrangement uses TRBV5-1 and TRBJ1-1; 8 bases align to TRBD1. CDR3 protein: CASSLEAGGYDAEAFF. CDR3 nucleotides: TGCGCCAGCAGCTTGGAGGCAGGGGGCTATGACGCTGAAGCTTTCTTT.